Below, 4 T cell receptor beta chains from the same sample are listed, as sequenced in a study of breast tumors, draining lymph nodes, adjacent tissues. Axillary draining lymph nodes of breast cancer patients supplied the node samples. One entry per CDR3 protein, called by TCRdb with MiXCR from the multiplex PCR reads. Of some 85,000 distinct CDR3 sequences in the sample, around 30% were seen once. Source material: axillary lymph node tissue. The origin of the receptors is a female donor with breast cancer. Some clones in this sample may be carry-over from other donors' samples.

This clonotype was detected ten times or more. The V call is TRBV28, the J call TRBJ2-5, with D tentatively TRBD1 or TRBD2 (6 bases each). Germline-derived CDR1 and CDR2 are MDHEN and SYDVKM. V lost 5 bases and J lost 4, with 14 bases in between. The CDR3 has 14 residues. The CDR3 spells CASSIQGGAETQYF. CDR3 nucleotides: TGTGCCAGCAGTATACAGGGAGGAGCAGAGACCCAGTACTTC. Full variable domain (rest looked up from reference TRBV28 and TRBJ2-5): DVKVTQSSRYLVKRTGEKVFLECVQDMDHENMFWYRQDPGLGLRLIYFSYDVKMKEKGDIPEGYSVSREKKERFSLILESASTNQTSMYLCASSIQGGAETQYFGPGTRLLVL.

This rearrangement joins TRBV7-3 to TRBJ2-5; 9 nucleotides match TRBD1. The CDR3 loop spans 14 amino acids. Unmatched junction bases numbered 6, after V lost 5 bases and J lost 5 bases. Germline loops: CDR1 SGHTA, CDR2 FQGTGA. CDR3 nucleotides: TGTGCCAGCAGCCTTACAGGGGGCAGCGAGACCCAGTACTTC. This codes for CASSLTGGSETQYF. Supplemented by reference TRBV7-3 and TRBJ2-5, the full variable domain reads GAGVSQTPSNKVTEKGKYVELRCDPISGHTALYWYRQSLGQGPEFLIYFQGTGAADDSGLPNDRFFAVRPEGSVSTLKIQRTERGDSAVYLCASSLTGGSETQYFGPGTRLLVL.

The gene calls are TRBV20-1 and TRBJ2-1, with 7 bases matching TRBD2. CDR1 is DFQATT and CDR2 is SNEGSKA in the germline V gene (reference sequence). This CDR3 is 14 amino acids long. Trimming cost V 1 base and J 6 bases; bases outside gene matches: 6. CDR3 sequence: CSARVLAATNEQFF. CDR3 bases: TGCAGTGCTAGAGTGCTAGCGGCTACCAATGAGCAGTTCTTC.

To note about this clonotype: One end of the junction is discordant with germline, which a read error may explain. V and J are TRBV4-1 and TRBJ1-5; TRBD1 aligns across 7 bases. CDR3 length: 15 amino acids. Germline V gene data show CDR1 as MGHRA and CDR2 as YSYEKL. CDR3 nucleotide sequence: TGCGCTAGCAGCCACGGACAGGATAGCGATCAGCCCCAGCATTTT. It codes for CASSHGQDSDQPQHF.